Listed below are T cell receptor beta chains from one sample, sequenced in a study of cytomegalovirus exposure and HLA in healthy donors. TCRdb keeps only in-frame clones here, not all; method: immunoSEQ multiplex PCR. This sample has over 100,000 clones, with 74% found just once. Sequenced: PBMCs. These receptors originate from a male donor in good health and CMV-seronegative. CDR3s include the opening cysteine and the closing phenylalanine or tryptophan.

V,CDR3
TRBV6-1,CASSEGTGGQDTQYF
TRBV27,CASSLRGLAGVWSTGELFF
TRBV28,CASSFKGSGANVLTF
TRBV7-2,CASSSREREGLEGDTQYF
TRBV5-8,CASSGSPGQLHLAKNIQYF
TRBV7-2,CASRAKDTQYF
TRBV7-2,CASSLTGGNTEAFF
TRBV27,CASSTLDRVLGRENGYTF
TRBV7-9,CASSPGGEQFF
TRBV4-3,CASSQDRGPYEQYF
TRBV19,CASSLMDRMNYGYTF
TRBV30,CAWSVPGLGSNQPQHF
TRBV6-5,CASSYKGQWTNEKLFF
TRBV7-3,CASSLTGSGLAKNIQYF
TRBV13,CASSPERENINEQFF
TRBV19,CASSVGLNQETQYF
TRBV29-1,CSVTFADTQYF
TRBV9,CASSIRGGGFYEQYF
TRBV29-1,CSSRGGLNQETQYF
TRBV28,CASSFGFQLTGKNYGYTF
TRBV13,CASSLPLPGGANEQFF
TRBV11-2,CASSPKASGVKDTQYF
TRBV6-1,CASSITYEQYF
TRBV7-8,CASSFGTGYSPLHF
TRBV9,CARQGPTNTGELFF
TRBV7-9,CASSLVNRQGQETQYF
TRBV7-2,CASSLGGRGGQNEQFF
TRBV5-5,CASSPGGTGSNPRETQYF
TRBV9,CASSVSLSGSGTGELFF
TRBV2,CASKGLAVSTDTQYF
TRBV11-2,CASSLAGDGNTIYF
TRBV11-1,CASSFQGRRSPLHF
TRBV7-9,CASSFSDSTDTQYF
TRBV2,CASSELSGGAFRETQYF
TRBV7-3,CASSLSGGGGTGELFF
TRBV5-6,CASSLDGGAKINYGYTF
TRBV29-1,CSVYLGGTEAFF
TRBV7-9,CASSSLDRAYEQYF
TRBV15,CATSRGTGGPYQETQYF
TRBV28,CASSFSGDNSPLHF
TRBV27,CASSLQRRGTDTQYF
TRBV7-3,CASSLTLLWDSSEQYF
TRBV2,CASHTTSGSPYNEQFF
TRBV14,CASSPRGQGSGTIYF
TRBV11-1,CASSPSGTGRNEQYF
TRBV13,CASSPNRGGEQYF